The rows below give T cell receptor beta chains drawn from one sample of a study of blood T cell repertoires in COVID-19. TCRdb's table, derived via immunoSEQ multiplex PCR, lists solely in-frame clones and lacks some. The sample lists 200,000 to 250,000 clones, less than 85% seen once, with less than 6% in the top ten. Sequencing was carried out using peripheral blood. These receptors all stem from a woman in her seventies with acute or convalescent COVID-19. CDR3s leave out the opening cysteine and the closing phenylalanine or tryptophan. A D gene is named only where the DNA matches it firmly.

v_call d_call cdr3_aa
TRBV2 . ASSSYYGYT
TRBV3-1/TRBV3-2 TRBD2 ASSPRAGTYEQY
TRBV2 . ASKLSGVGNEQF
TRBV27 . ASSFSPPGTTVQPQH
TRBV28 . ASSLNRVEDSPLH
TRBV27 . ASSFSGFDEQY
TRBV5-1 . ASTSPFTDTQY
TRBV5-1 . ASSLNNEQF
TRBV18 TRBD2 ASSPAGADTQY
TRBV6-5 TRBD2 ASSYSGGRATYEQF
TRBV7-6 . ASSHTYQIGTGDQETQY
TRBV5-6 TRBD1 ASSSNPGTASYEQF
TRBV2 TRBD2 ASSEAQLAADTQY
TRBV3-1/TRBV3-2 . ASSQGGRRQETQY
TRBV29-1 TRBD1 SVEDKGARQF
TRBV6-4 TRBD1 ASRATGGNTGELF
TRBV5-5 TRBD2 ASRRSGLAGTGELF
TRBV11-2 . ASSLLQGISYEQY
TRBV30 TRBD1 AWSAPFAGGYEQY
TRBV5-1 TRBD1 ASSTTTGTGNSPLH
TRBV3-1/TRBV3-2 TRBD1 ASSPGQNNSPLH
TRBV27 TRBD2 ASTLWGSGIGNEQF
TRBV7-8 TRBD1 ASSLGGQVFAGELF
TRBV24-1 . ATSDPDAGASNQPQH
TRBV27 TRBD2 ASSRLAGAGTDTQY
TRBV25-1 . ASPSSRNNSPLH
TRBV5-1 TRBD2 ASSLVTSGVDEQF
TRBV6-6 . ASSSHQGNNEQF
TRBV28 . ASSPPGNEQY
TRBV10-3 TRBD2 AISSSGTRGYEQY
TRBV6-1 TRBD1 ASSASDRGSNTEAF
TRBV28 TRBD2 ASTPLGLAGSGTGELF
TRBV5-6 . ASSRAGQETQY
TRBV5-6 TRBD1 ASSLVGQNYGYT
TRBV19 . ATNYDGLRTGELF
TRBV5-6 . ASSLLDPGARTLQY
TRBV5-1 TRBD2 ASSLAGTSGGVGETQY
TRBV6-5 TRBD1 ASRPGTGSAEQY
TRBV9 . ASSVGTNQETQY
TRBV2 . ASSELRGSNQPQH
TRBV2 . ASSERREDQPQH
TRBV11-2 . ASSLAWGDQDTQY
TRBV11-2 . ASSRGQNTEAF
TRBV21-1 . ASPPRDRALYEQY
TRBV5-1 TRBD1 ASRQGLQDTQY
TRBV6-5 . ASSYNRDNEQF
TRBV18 . ASSPPNRGNQPQH
TRBV7-9 TRBD1 ASSAYRGRATEAF
TRBV19 . ASSIIGQGRNTEAF
TRBV2 . ASISGLVTDTQY
TRBV19 . ASSIEGVPHYGYT
TRBV19 TRBD2 ASSGLAGGGETQY
TRBV4-1 TRBD2 ASSQAKREANTGELF